This paragraph reports one TCR beta chain. Its antigen is not known. This CDR3 region has 15 residues. The germline V gene encodes CDR1 SGHNT and CDR2 YENEEA. J gave up 9 bases and V 5 bases, and 12 bases lay outside the gene matches. Only Caucasian adults living in Nashville, Tennessee served as donors. Each cell subset's genomic DNA was divided evenly among several immunoSEQ plates. Sequenced by immunoSEQ multiplex PCR; TCRdb stores in-frame clones only, minus some. The table includes 300,000 to 400,000 clones, roughly 87% detected once. The data derive from a study of shared clonotypes between healthy human individuals. Study-level information: Donor ages ranged 18 to 49 years: a couple of women, three men.

Overall study results and limits: Compared with memory subsets, naive subsets generally had larger estimated richness.

The rearrangement joins TRBV11-3 to TRBJ2-1, with 8 bases identical to TRBD2. This TCR was recovered from a man between 18 and 35 years old in good health. The sequenced sample was memory CD8+ T cells sorted from blood. Subset meaning: CD45RO+ cells pooled with CCR7-negative TemRA cells. CDR3 nucleotides: TGTGCCAGCAGCCACCCAACGGGGGGGCCGGTTGAGCAGTTCTTC. It translates to CASSHPTGGPVEQFF.